This T cell receptor beta chain was identified in a study of blood T cell repertoires in COVID-19. Study-wide background: Sources were T cells, B-cell-depleted T cells, or PBMCs; the material itself was cDNA or gDNA.

Measured with immunoSEQ multiplex PCR; TCRdb has only the in-frame clones, and not every one. This table has some 150,000 clones, 65% to 90% appearing once. Trimming removed 4 bases from V and 4 bases from J, with 10 bases in between. CDR3 length: 14 amino acids. Looked up from germline, CDR1 is SEHNR and CDR2 is FQNEAQ (reference sequence). This receptor was taken from a woman in her fifties or sixties with active or convalescent COVID-19. The chain combines TRBV7-9 with TRBJ1-4; tentatively, D is TRBD1 (6 bases). Sequenced input: peripheral blood. The CDR3 loop reads CASSSRGGNEKLFF. Written as DNA, the CDR3 is TGTGCCAGCAGCTCCCGAGGGGGTAATGAAAAACTGTTTTTT.